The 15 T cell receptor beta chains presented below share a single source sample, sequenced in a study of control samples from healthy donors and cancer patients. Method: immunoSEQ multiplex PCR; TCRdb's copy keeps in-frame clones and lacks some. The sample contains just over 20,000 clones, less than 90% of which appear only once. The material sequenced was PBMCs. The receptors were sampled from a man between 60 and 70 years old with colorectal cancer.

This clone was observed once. CDR3 amino acids: CASSPLLTGGNTEAFF. The DNA of the CDR3 is TGTGCCAGCAGCCCCCTCCTGACAGGGGGGAACACTGAAGCTTTCTTT. The chain uses TRBV3-1 (or the pseudogene TRBV3-2) and TRBJ1-1; 9 bases match TRBD1. V was clipped by 4 bases and J by 1 base; unmatched bases: 7. Germline assignment: CDR1 LGHDT and CDR2 YNNKEL (reference sequence). The CDR3 is 16 amino acids.

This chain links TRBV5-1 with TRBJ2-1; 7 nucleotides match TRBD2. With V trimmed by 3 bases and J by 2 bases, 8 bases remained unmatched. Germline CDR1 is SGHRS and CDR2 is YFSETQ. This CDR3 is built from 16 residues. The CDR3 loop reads CASSSRTSSAYNEQFF. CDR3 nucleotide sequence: TGCGCCAGCAGCTCAAGGACTAGTTCTGCCTACAATGAGCAGTTCTTC.

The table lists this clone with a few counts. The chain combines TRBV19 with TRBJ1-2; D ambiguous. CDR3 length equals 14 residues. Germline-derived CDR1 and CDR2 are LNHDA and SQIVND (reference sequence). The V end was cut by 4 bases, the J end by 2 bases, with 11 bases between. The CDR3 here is CASSTRWQNYGYTF. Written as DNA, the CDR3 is TGTGCCAGTAGTACCCGTTGGCAAAACTATGGCTACACCTTC.

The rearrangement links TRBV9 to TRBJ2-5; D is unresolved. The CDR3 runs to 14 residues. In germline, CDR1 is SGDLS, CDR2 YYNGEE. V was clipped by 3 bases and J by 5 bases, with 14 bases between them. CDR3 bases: TGTGCCAGCAGCGCATCTATCTTCGGGGAGACCCAGTACTTC. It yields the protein CASSASIFGETQYF.

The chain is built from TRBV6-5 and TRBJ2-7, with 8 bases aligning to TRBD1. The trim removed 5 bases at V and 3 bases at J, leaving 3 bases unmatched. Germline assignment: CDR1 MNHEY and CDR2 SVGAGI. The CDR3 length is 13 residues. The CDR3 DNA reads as TGTGCCAGCAGTCGGGGACAGGTCTACGAGCAGTACTTC. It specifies CASSRGQVYEQYF.

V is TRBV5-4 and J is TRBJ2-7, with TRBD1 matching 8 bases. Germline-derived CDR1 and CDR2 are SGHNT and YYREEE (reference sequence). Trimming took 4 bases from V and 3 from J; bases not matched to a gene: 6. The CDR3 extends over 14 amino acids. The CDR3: CASSPRDRGYEQYF. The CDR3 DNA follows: TGTGCCAGCAGCCCAAGAGACAGGGGCTACGAGCAGTACTTC.

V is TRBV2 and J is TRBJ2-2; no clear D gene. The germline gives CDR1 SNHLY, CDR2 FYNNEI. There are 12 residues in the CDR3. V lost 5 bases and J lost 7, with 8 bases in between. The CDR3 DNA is TGTGCCAGCAGTACCAGAGGCGGGGAGCTGTTTTTT. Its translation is CASSTRGGELFF.

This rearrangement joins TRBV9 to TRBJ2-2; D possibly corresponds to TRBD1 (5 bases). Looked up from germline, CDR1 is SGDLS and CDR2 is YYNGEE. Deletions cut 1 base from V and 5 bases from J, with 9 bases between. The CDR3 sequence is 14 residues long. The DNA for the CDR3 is TGTGCCAGCAGCGTACAGGGAACTACCGGGGAGCTGTTTTTT. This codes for CASSVQGTTGELFF.

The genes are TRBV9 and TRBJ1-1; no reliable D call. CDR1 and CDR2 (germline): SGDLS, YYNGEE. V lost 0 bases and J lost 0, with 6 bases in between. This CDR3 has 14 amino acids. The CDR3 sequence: CASSVGPMNTEAFF. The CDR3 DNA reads TGTGCCAGCAGCGTAGGTCCGATGAACACTGAAGCTTTCTTT.

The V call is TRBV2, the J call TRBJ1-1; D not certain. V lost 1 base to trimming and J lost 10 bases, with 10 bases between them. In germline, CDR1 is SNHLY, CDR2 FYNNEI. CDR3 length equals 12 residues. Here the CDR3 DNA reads TGTGCCAGCAGTGAAGGGACCGCTGGAGCTTTCTTT. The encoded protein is CASSEGTAGAFF.

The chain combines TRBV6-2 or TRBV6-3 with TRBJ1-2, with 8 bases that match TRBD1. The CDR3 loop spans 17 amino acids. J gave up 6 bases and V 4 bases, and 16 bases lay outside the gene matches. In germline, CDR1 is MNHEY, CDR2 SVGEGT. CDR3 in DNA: TGTGCCAGCAGTTCGGGAGCTTCGCAGGGGGCAAGTAATGGCTACACCTTC. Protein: CASSSGASQGASNGYTF.

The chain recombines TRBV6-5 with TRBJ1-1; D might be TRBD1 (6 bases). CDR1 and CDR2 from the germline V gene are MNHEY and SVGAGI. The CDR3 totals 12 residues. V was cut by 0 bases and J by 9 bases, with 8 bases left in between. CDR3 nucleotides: TGTGCCAGCAGTTACTCCTGGGGGCAAGCTTTCTTT. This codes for CASSYSWGQAFF.

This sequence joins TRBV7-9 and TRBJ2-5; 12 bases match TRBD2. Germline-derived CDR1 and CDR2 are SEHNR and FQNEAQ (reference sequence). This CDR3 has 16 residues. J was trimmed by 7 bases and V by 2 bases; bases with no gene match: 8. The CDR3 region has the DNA TGTGCCAGCAGCTTACTAGCGGGGGGGATCTCTTTGACCCAGTACTTC. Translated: CASSLLAGGISLTQYF.

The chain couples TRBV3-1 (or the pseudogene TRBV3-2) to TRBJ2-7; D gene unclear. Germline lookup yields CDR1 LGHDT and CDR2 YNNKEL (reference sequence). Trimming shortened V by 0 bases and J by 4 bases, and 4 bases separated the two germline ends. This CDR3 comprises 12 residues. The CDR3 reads CASSQDGYEQYV. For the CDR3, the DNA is TGTGCCAGCAGCCAAGATGGGTACGAGCAGTACGTC.

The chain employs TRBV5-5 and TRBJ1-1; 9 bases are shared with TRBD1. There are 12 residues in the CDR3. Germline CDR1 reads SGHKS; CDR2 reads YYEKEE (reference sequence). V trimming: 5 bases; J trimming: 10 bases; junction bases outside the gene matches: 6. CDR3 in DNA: TGTGCCAGCAGTCGGACAGGGGAAAGAGCTTTCTTT. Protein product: CASSRTGERAFF.